This T cell receptor (beta chain) came from a study of blood T cell repertoires in COVID-19. Study summary: Donors in the United States, Italy and Spain gave samples during acute or convalescent COVID-19. From T cells, B-cell-depleted T cells, or PBMCs came the material, which was cDNA or gDNA.

In the original processing: Reference gene primer amplification in the assay estimated nucleated cell counts. Sequenced by immunoSEQ multiplex PCR; TCRdb stores in-frame clones only, minus some. Clone size and V and J calls were adopted from that table, with D and trimming inferred from the DNA. Among about 180,000 clones listed, approximately 89% were seen once. This clone is a singleton in its sample. V shed 2 bases, J shed 7 bases, and the junction held 5 bases outside the gene matches. This CDR3 contains 13 residues. The sequence derives from a woman between 25 and 40 years old with acute or convalescent COVID-19. The sequenced material came from peripheral blood. The V and J genes are TRBV12-3 or TRBV12-4 and TRBJ2-7; TRBD2 matches 7 bases. The CDR3 nucleotides are TGTGCCAGCAGTTTACGCGGGAGTGATGAGCAGTACTTC. Translation: CASSLRGSDEQYF.